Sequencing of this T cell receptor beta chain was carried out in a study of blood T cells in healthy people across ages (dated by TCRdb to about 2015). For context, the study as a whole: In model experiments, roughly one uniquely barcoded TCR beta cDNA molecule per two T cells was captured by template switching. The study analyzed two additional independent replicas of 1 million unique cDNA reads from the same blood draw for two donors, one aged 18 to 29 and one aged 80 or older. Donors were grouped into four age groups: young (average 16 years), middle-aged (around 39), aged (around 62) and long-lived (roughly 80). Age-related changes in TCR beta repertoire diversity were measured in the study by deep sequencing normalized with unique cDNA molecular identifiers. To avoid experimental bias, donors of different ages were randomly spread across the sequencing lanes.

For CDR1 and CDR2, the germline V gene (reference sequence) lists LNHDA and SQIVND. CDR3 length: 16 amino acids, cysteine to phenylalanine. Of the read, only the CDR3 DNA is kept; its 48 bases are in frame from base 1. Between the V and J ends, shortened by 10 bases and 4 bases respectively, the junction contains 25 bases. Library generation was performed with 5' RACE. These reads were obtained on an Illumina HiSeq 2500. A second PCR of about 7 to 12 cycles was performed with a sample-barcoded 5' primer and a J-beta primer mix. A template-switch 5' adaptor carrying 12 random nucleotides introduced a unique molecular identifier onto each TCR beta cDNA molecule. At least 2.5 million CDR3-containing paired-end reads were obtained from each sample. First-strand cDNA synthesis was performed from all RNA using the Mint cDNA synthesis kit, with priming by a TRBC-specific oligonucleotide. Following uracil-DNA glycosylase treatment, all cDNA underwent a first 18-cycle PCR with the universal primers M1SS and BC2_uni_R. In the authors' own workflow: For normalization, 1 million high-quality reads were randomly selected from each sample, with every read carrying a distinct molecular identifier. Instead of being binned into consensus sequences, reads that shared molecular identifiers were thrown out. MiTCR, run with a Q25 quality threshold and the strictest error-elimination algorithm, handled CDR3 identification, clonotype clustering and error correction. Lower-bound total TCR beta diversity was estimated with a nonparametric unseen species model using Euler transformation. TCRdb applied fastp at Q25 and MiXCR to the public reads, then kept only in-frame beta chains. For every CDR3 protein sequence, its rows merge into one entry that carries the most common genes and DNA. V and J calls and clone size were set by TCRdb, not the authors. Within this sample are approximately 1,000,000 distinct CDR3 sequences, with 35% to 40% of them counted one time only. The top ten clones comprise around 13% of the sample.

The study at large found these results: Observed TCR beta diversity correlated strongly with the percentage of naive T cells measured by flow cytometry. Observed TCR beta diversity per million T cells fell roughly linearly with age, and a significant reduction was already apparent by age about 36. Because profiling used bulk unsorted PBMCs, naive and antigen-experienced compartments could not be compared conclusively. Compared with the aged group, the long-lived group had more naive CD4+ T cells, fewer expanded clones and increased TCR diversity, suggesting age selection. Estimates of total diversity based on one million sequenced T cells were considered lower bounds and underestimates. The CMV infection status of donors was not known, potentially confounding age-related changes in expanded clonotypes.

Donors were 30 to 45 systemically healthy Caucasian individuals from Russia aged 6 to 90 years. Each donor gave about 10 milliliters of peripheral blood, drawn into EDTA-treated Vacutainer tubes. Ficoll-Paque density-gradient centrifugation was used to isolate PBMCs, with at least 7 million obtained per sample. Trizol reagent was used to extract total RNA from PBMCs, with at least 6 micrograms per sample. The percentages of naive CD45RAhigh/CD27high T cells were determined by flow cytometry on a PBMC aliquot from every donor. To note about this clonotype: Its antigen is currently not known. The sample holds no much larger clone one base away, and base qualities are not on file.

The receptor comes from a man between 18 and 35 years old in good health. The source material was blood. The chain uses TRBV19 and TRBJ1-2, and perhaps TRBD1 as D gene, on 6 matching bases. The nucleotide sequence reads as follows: TGTGCCACCCTCGGAAGTCTCAGGGGTAGGAGCTATGGCTACACCTTC. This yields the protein CATLGSLRGRSYGYTF.